The 19 T cell receptor beta chains below all came from one sample that was sequenced in a study of CD8+ T cells in alopecia areata. Treatment reported: oral pan-JAK inhibitor, 5-10 mg twice daily. RNA was extracted and reverse transcribed into cDNA as the sequencing template. Using immunoSEQ multiplex PCR, the repertoire was profiled, and TCRdb retains in-frame clones only, with some absent. The sample yields roughly 200,000 clones, 60% seen once. The sample here was CD4+ T cells sorted from blood, taken at week 4, from a patient treated with tofacitinib. The receptor source for this set is a human donor with alopecia areata.

The gene calls are TRBV27 and TRBJ2-2; D is perhaps TRBD1 (5 bases). The germline CDR1 and CDR2 sequences are MNHEY and SMNVEV (reference sequence). The CDR3 is 16 amino acids. Trimming took 4 bases from V and 6 from J, leaving 18 bases between them. This CDR3 is CASSSRTHVMPGELFF. CDR3 nucleotides: TGTGCCAGCAGTTCTCGGACACACGTTATGCCCGGGGAGCTGTTTTTT.

Only a few counts were recorded for this clone. J is TRBJ2-1 and V is TRBV11-1, with 11 bases identical to TRBD2. V lost 4 bases and J lost 5; bases outside the gene matches: 4. Per germline, CDR1 SGHAT and CDR2 FQDESV (reference sequence). The CDR3 spans 15 residues. Here the CDR3 reads CASSYQGLADNEQFF. For the CDR3, the DNA is TGTGCCAGCAGCTACCAGGGACTAGCGGACAATGAGCAGTTCTTC.

The chain has TRBV29-1 and TRBJ2-3; no firm D call. Trimming pared 4 bases from V and 2 bases from J, leaving 10 bases between. CDR1 is SQVTM, CDR2 ANQGSEA, per germline. The CDR3 sequence is 13 residues long. The CDR3 DNA reads TGCAGCGTTGTCTTAGGCCTCACAGATACGCAGTATTTT. This codes for CSVVLGLTDTQYF.

This clone has only a few counts. The chain uses TRBV6-5 and TRBJ1-5; perhaps TRBD1 as D (5 bases). Germline values: CDR1 MNHEY, CDR2 SVGAGI. This CDR3 is 13 amino acids long. The V and J ends lost 5 bases and 4 bases respectively, with 9 bases between them. The DNA of the CDR3 is TGTGCCAGCAGTAGGGGCCCGAATCAGCCCCAGCATTTT. Translated, it gives CASSRGPNQPQHF.

The J gene is TRBJ2-7, the V gene TRBV30, with 8 bases lining up with TRBD1. CDR1 is GTSNPN, CDR2 SVGIG, per germline (reference sequence). This CDR3 is 15 amino acids long. The V segment lost 4 bases and the J segment 4 bases; nucleotides outside the gene matches: 12. CDR3 nucleotide sequence: TGTGCCTGGACCTCCTGGACAGGGAGTGCATACGAGCAGTACTTC. It codes for CAWTSWTGSAYEQYF. Complete variable domain (other parts from reference TRBV30 and TRBJ2-7): SQTIHQWPATLVQPVGSPLSLECTVEGTSNPNLYWYRQAAGRGLQLLFYSVGIGQISSEVPQNLSASRPQDRQFILSSKKLLLSDSGFYLCAWTSWTGSAYEQYFGPGTRLTVT.

V and J are TRBV6-1 and TRBJ1-2; no definite D call. Deletions cut 6 bases from V and 1 base from J, with 12 bases between. This CDR3 is 14 amino acids long. Per germline, CDR1 MNHNS and CDR2 SASEGT. CDR3 DNA: TGTGCCAGCAGGGAAATCCGGGATAACTATGGCTACACCTTC. Translating it yields CASREIRDNYGYTF.

This clone was counted once. The V gene is TRBV6-5, the J gene TRBJ2-3, with 7 bases matching TRBD2. V dropped 4 bases and J dropped 7; count of bases not matched to a gene: 8. The CDR3 has 14 amino acids. CDR1 is MNHEY, CDR2 SVGAGI, per germline. This CDR3 reads CASSLGGGRYTQYF. The CDR3 nucleotides are TGTGCCAGCAGTTTGGGCGGGGGTAGGTATACGCAGTATTTT.

The chain is built from TRBV30 and TRBJ2-6; no definite D call. The germline gives CDR1 GTSNPN, CDR2 SVGIG (reference sequence). Trimming took off 5 bases at V and 0 bases at J, with 8 bases between the two ends. CDR3 length equals 14 residues. In DNA, the CDR3 is TGTGCCTGGGACCTTAACTCTGGGGCCAACGTCCTGACTTTC. As protein: CAWDLNSGANVLTF. The whole variable domain, remainder taken from reference TRBV30 and TRBJ2-6, is SQTIHQWPATLVQPVGSPLSLECTVEGTSNPNLYWYRQAAGRGLQLLFYSVGIGQISSEVPQNLSASRPQDRQFILSSKKLLLSDSGFYLCAWDLNSGANVLTFGAGSRLTVL.

This sequence joins TRBV9 and TRBJ2-3; 9 nucleotides align to TRBD2. The CDR3 length is 16 residues. Trimming took 0 bases from V and 3 from J; bases not matched to a gene: 5. Germline V gene sequence: CDR1 SGDLS, CDR2 YYNGEE. The CDR3 here is CASSVVRGGATDTQYF. CDR3 in DNA: TGTGCCAGCAGCGTAGTGCGGGGGGGAGCAACAGATACGCAGTATTTT.

This clone turned up a few times. The chain is built from TRBV30 and TRBJ1-5; D not certain. CDR1 and CDR2 (germline): GTSNPN, SVGIG (reference sequence). Between the trimmed V and J ends, which lost 1 base and 9 bases, there was a span of 16 bases. The CDR3 runs to 14 residues. The CDR3 sequence is CAWSEPPAIRPQHF. DNA of the CDR3: TGTGCCTGGAGTGAACCACCAGCAATTCGGCCCCAGCATTTT.

V and J are TRBV7-3 and TRBJ2-1; D remains ambiguous. Trimming left V 2 bases short and J 2 bases short, with 10 bases between. Germline lookup yields CDR1 SGHTA and CDR2 FQGTGA. This CDR3 is built from 15 residues. In DNA, the CDR3 is TGTGCCAGCAGCTTAGGAACCTTGGCCTACAATGAGCAGTTCTTC. Encoded protein: CASSLGTLAYNEQFF. Combining the CDR3 with reference TRBV7-3 and TRBJ2-1 gives the whole variable domain GAGVSQTPSNKVTEKGKYVELRCDPISGHTALYWYRQSLGQGPEFLIYFQGTGAADDSGLPNDRFFAVRPEGSVSTLKIQRTERGDSAVYLCASSLGTLAYNEQFFGPGTRLTVL.

This chain joins TRBV7-2 and TRBJ1-2, with a tentative D call TRBD1 (6 bases). This CDR3 is 14 amino acids long. The germline V gene has CDR1 SGHTA and CDR2 FQGNSA. V lost 5 bases and J 2 bases, leaving 12 bases between the germline ends. The CDR3 loop is CASSRLTGNYGYTF. The CDR3 DNA reads TGTGCCAGCAGCCGATTAACAGGGAACTATGGCTACACCTTC. The whole variable domain, remainder taken from reference TRBV7-2 and TRBJ1-2, is GAGVSQSPSNKVTEKGKDVELRCDPISGHTALYWYRQSLGQGLEFLIYFQGNSAPDKSGLPSDRFSAERTGGSVSTLTIQRTQQEDSAVYLCASSRLTGNYGYTFGSGTRLTVV.

The rearrangement links TRBV5-1 to TRBJ2-5; a possible D gene is TRBD2 (6 bases). Germline V gene lookup returns CDR1 SGHRS and CDR2 YFSETQ. This CDR3 is 14 amino acids long. The ends were cut back, 0 bases at V and 4 bases at J, with 10 bases in the middle. The CDR3 is CASSLGYGGETQYF. CDR3 coding DNA: TGCGCCAGCAGCTTGGGGTACGGGGGAGAGACCCAGTACTTC.

This chain joins TRBV30 and TRBJ2-7, with a weak D call TRBD2 (6 bases). This CDR3 comprises 13 residues. V was clipped by 6 bases and J by 7 bases, with 19 bases between them. Germline V gives CDR1 GTSNPN, CDR2 SVGIG (reference sequence). The CDR3 nucleotides are TGTGCCTGCGCGACCGGCGGGGTAAGGGAGCAGTACTTC. Protein sequence: CACATGGVREQYF.

The chain recombines TRBV5-1 with TRBJ1-1; 9 bases are shared with TRBD1. Germline V CDR1 and CDR2: SGHRS, YFSETQ. The junction had 18 bases not matched to a gene; V was cut back by 0 bases and J by 0 bases. The length of the CDR3 is 21 residues. The CDR3 here is CASSLATGQGYWDPLNTEAFF. The CDR3 nucleotides are TGCGCCAGCAGCTTGGCTACGGGACAGGGATATTGGGACCCTCTGAACACTGAAGCTTTCTTT. Looking up the rest from reference TRBV5-1 and TRBJ1-1 gives the full variable domain: KAGVTQTPRYLIKTRGQQVTLSCSPISGHRSVSWYQQTPGQGLQFLFEYFSETQRNKGNFPGRFSGRQFSNSRSEMNVSTLELGDSALYLCASSLATGQGYWDPLNTEAFFGQGTRLTVV.

At least ten counts were recorded for this clone. The rearrangement uses TRBV2 and TRBJ1-2; no definite D call. The V end was cut by 0 bases, the J end by 8 bases, with 10 bases between. Germline lookup yields CDR1 SNHLY and CDR2 FYNNEI. The CDR3 consists of 13 residues. The CDR3 region has the DNA TGTGCCAGCAGTGAAGCCTCGGCCGGAGGCTACACCTTC. Amino acids: CASSEASAGGYTF.

V usage is TRBV27 and J usage is TRBJ2-6; D is unclear. Germline assignment: CDR1 MNHEY and CDR2 SMNVEV (reference sequence). The CDR3 spans 16 residues. Deletions cut 3 bases from V and 0 bases from J, with 9 bases between. For the CDR3, the DNA is TGTGCCAGCAGTTTTGAAGTTGGCTCTGGGGCCAACGTCCTGACTTTC. It yields the protein CASSFEVGSGANVLTF.

This clone has more than one count but fewer than ten. The chain employs TRBV30 and TRBJ1-1; D is unclear. Germline CDR1 reads GTSNPN; CDR2 reads SVGIG (reference sequence). CDR3 length: 13 residues. V was trimmed by 5 bases and J by 3 bases, leaving 13 bases between them. DNA of the CDR3: TGTGCCTGGGGGGTCCTTTTCGACACTGAAGCTTTCTTT. It encodes CAWGVLFDTEAFF. The full variable domain, its missing parts supplied by reference TRBV30 and TRBJ1-1, is SQTIHQWPATLVQPVGSPLSLECTVEGTSNPNLYWYRQAAGRGLQLLFYSVGIGQISSEVPQNLSASRPQDRQFILSSKKLLLSDSGFYLCAWGVLFDTEAFFGQGTRLTVV.

In its sample, this clone was seen a few times. The rearrangement links TRBV20-1 to TRBJ2-5; no clear D. CDR1 and CDR2 (germline): DFQATT, SNEGSKA (reference sequence). V gave up 3 bases and J gave up 4 bases, with 6 bases separating them. The CDR3 loop spans 11 amino acids. CDR3 sequence reads: CSASKGETQYF. The CDR3 DNA sequence: TGCAGTGCTAGTAAGGGAGAGACCCAGTACTTC.